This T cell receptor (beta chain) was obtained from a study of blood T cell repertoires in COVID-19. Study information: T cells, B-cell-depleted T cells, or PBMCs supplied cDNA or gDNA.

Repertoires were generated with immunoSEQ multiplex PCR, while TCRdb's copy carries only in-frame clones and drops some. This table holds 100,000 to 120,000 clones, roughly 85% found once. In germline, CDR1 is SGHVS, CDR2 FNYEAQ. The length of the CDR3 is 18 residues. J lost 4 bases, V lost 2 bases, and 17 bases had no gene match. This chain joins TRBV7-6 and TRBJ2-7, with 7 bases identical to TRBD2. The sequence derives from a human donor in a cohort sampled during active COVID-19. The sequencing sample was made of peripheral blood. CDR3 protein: CASSLSPPGGFGVYEQYF. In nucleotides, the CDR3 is TGTGCCAGCAGCTTAAGCCCACCGGGGGGATTCGGGGTGTACGAGCAGTACTTC. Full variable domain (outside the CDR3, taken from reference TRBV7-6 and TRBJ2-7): GAGVSQSPRYKVTKRGQDVALRCDPISGHVSLYWYRQALGQGPEFLTYFNYEAQQDKSGLPNDRFSAERPEGSISTLTIQRTEQRDSAMYRCASSLSPPGGFGVYEQYFGPGTRLTVT.